The 16 T cell receptor beta chains below come from one sample, sequenced in a study of a mutant IDH1 vaccine in newly diagnosed glioma. This table comes from immunoSEQ multiplex PCR, and its TCRdb copy is limited to in-frame clones, with some not included. The sample shows about 54,000 clones, around 80% of them seen only once. Time point indicated: week 23, last vaccination. The content of each vaccine dose was 300 ug of mutant IDH1 20-mer peptide, and topical imiquimod accompanied it. No antigen is known for these receptors. The specimen was PBMCs, collected from a glioma patient whose treatment included an IDH1 peptide vaccine. Receptors originate from a man aged 40-49 years with glioma.

The chain uses TRBV27 and TRBJ2-2; D is ambiguous. The CDR3 loop spans 14 amino acids. The germline V gene encodes CDR1 MNHEY and CDR2 SMNVEV (reference sequence). V lost 1 base to trimming and J lost 7 bases, with 10 bases between them. CDR3 sequence reads: CASSLFPGGGELFF. CDR3 nucleotides: TGTGCCAGCAGTTTATTTCCGGGCGGCGGGGAGCTGTTTTTT.

This sequence joins TRBV7-2 and TRBJ2-6; D ambiguous. Germline CDR1 reads SGHTA; CDR2 reads FQGNSA. V was shortened by 7 bases and J by 0 bases, with 4 bases between the two germline ends. The CDR3 contains 13 residues. CDR3 residues: CASKFSGANVLTF. The CDR3 region has the DNA TGTGCCAGCAAGTTCTCTGGGGCCAACGTCCTGACTTTC.

In its sample, this clone was seen once. The chain carries TRBV5-1 and TRBJ2-3, with a weak D call TRBD2 (6 bases). V lost 4 bases to trimming and J lost 0 bases, with 15 bases between them. The CDR3 covers 16 residues. Germline V lookup: CDR1 SGHRS, CDR2 YFSETQ. The CDR3 sequence is CASSDDGGSSTDTQYF. The CDR3 nucleotides are TGCGCCAGCAGCGATGATGGGGGGTCGAGCACAGATACGCAGTATTTT.

The chain joins TRBV6-1 to TRBJ2-7, with TRBD1 identical over 9 bases. Germline values: CDR1 MNHNS, CDR2 SASEGT. CDR3 size: 12 residues. With 6 bases clipped from V and 6 bases from J, the junction kept 3 bases outside the gene matches. The CDR3 sequence is CASRPTGGEQYF. CDR3 DNA: TGTGCCAGCAGACCGACAGGGGGCGAGCAGTACTTC.

The chain couples TRBV2 to TRBJ1-3; D perhaps matches TRBD1 (5 bases). V gave up 6 bases and J gave up 0 bases, with 9 bases separating them. In germline, CDR1 is SNHLY, CDR2 FYNNEI. This CDR3 spans 14 amino acids. The CDR3 is CASSRVSSGNTIYF. In DNA form, the CDR3 reads TGTGCCAGCAGCAGGGTTTCCTCTGGAAACACCATATATTTT.

In its sample, this clone was seen a few times. The V call is TRBV4-1, the J call TRBJ1-6, with 8 bases aligning to TRBD1. Germline trimming cut 3 bases from V and 14 bases from J; bases unmatched to any gene: 12. This CDR3 has 15 amino acids. Germline V gene data show CDR1 as MGHRA and CDR2 as YSYEKL. CDR3 nucleotide sequence: TGCGCCAGCAGCCACGACAGGGGCCAACTCAACACCCTCCACTTT. Encoded protein: CASSHDRGQLNTLHF.

The chain has TRBV20-1 and TRBJ2-7; D is unresolved. The V end lost 6 bases, the J end lost 5 bases, and 11 bases lay between the germline ends. This CDR3 comprises 11 residues. Germline assignment: CDR1 DFQATT and CDR2 SNEGSKA (reference sequence). The CDR3 is CSAARHNEQYF. The CDR3 DNA follows: TGCAGTGCAGCGAGACATAACGAGCAGTACTTC.

The chain joins TRBV29-1 to TRBJ2-3, with D possibly matching TRBD1 (5 bases). Trimming shortened V by 4 bases and J by 0 bases, and 11 bases separated the two germline ends. This CDR3 contains 14 residues. Germline-derived CDR1 and CDR2 are SQVTM and ANQGSEA. The CDR3 DNA follows: TGCAGCGTTGGACAGCGAAAAAGCACAGATACGCAGTATTTT. It is translated as CSVGQRKSTDTQYF.

The chain couples TRBV7-8 to TRBJ1-5; weak D call: TRBD1 (5 bases). Trimming stripped 5 bases from V and 0 bases from J, with 11 bases between. This CDR3 has 15 amino acids. Germline V gene data show CDR1 as SGHVS and CDR2 as FQNEAQ. The CDR3: CASSPDTISNQPQHF. The DNA of the CDR3 is TGTGCCAGCAGCCCGGACACCATTAGCAATCAGCCCCAGCATTTT.

The rearrangement links TRBV28 to TRBJ1-5; unclear D gene. CDR1 MDHEN and CDR2 SYDVKM come from the germline V gene. The CDR3 consists of 15 residues. V dropped 4 bases and J dropped 3 bases, with 13 bases sitting between them. This CDR3 is CASSSQEFFNQPQHF. CDR3 nucleotide sequence: TGTGCCAGCAGTTCCCAGGAGTTTTTCAATCAGCCCCAGCATTTT.

This chain uses TRBV5-6 with TRBJ1-1; tentatively, D is TRBD1 (6 bases). Germline V gene lookup returns CDR1 SGHDT and CDR2 YYEEEE. The CDR3 sequence is 15 residues long. The V end lost 0 bases, the J end lost 6 bases, and 15 bases lay between the germline ends. The DNA for the CDR3 is TGTGCCAGCAGCTTGGGAATATTCAGGGGCGCTGAAGCTTTCTTT. This encodes CASSLGIFRGAEAFF.

Relative to its sample, this clone is large (0.1 to 1%). Here the CDR3 DNA reads TGTGCCAGCAGCAATACCCAGTACTTC. It yields the protein CASSNTQYF. V gene TRBV21-1 combines with J gene TRBJ2-5. TRBV21-1 is designated a pseudogene. CDR3 length equals 9 residues.

This clone was observed a single time. The chain employs TRBV6-6 and TRBJ1-2, with a tentative D call TRBD1 (5 bases). The CDR3 length is 13 residues. The germline V gene has CDR1 MNHNY and CDR2 SVGAGI (reference sequence). The V end lost 7 bases, the J end lost 2 bases, and 11 bases lay between the germline ends. The CDR3 bases are TGTGCCAGCACCGGGGACCAGAACTATGGCTACACCTTC. Translating gives CASTGDQNYGYTF.

This clone was seen only once. The chain employs TRBV2 and TRBJ1-2; 10 positions match TRBD1. The CDR3 contains 14 residues. Germline CDR1 SNHLY, CDR2 FYNNEI. V lost 6 bases and J lost 3; bases outside the gene matches: 4. CDR3 in amino acids: CASRRGTGDYGYTF. CDR3 bases: TGTGCCAGCAGGAGAGGGACAGGGGACTATGGCTACACCTTC.

The CDR3 region has the DNA TGTGCCAGCAGCTTAGGAGGGACAGGGAGGGGCTATGGCTACACCTTC. Protein product: CASSLGGTGRGYGYTF. V gene TRBV7-2 combines with J gene TRBJ1-2; TRBD1 agrees at 9 bases. V lost 1 base to trimming and J lost 4 bases; unmatched junction nucleotides: 7. Germline-derived CDR1 and CDR2 are SGHTA and FQGNSA. The CDR3 sequence is 16 residues long. The full variable domain, its missing parts supplied by reference TRBV7-2 and TRBJ1-2, is GAGVSQSPSNKVTEKGKDVELRCDPISGHTALYWYRQSLGQGLEFLIYFQGNSAPDKSGLPSDRFSAERTGGSVSTLTIQRTQQEDSAVYLCASSLGGTGRGYGYTFGSGTRLTVV.

The V gene is TRBV4-2, the J gene TRBJ2-1, with D perhaps TRBD1 (5 bases). The germline V gene encodes CDR1 LGHNA and CDR2 YNFKEQ. Trimming removed 4 bases at V and 3 bases at J, with 10 bases between. This CDR3 has 14 residues. For the CDR3, the DNA is TGTGCCAGCAGCCTTCCACAGGACTACAATGAGCAGTTCTTC. It encodes CASSLPQDYNEQFF.